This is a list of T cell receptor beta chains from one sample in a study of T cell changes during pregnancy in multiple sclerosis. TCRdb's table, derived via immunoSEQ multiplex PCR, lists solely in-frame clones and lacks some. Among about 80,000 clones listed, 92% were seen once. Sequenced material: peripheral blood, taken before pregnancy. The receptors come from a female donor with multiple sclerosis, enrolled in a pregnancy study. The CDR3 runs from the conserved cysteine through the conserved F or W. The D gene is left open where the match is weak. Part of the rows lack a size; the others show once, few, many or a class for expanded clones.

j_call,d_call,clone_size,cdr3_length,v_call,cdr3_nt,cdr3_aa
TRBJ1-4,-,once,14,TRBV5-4,TGTGCCAGCAGCCCCGGGCCGGGGGACGAAAAACTGTTTTTT,CASSPGPGDEKLFF
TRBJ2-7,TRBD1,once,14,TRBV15,TGTGCCACCAGCGAAGACAGGGGCTCCTACGAGCAGTACTTC,CATSEDRGSYEQYF
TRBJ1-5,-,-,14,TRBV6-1,TGTGCCAGCACCCTGGGCAGTCGCAATCAGCCCCAGCATTTT,CASTLGSRNQPQHF
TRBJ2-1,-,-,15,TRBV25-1,TGTGCCAGCAGTGAGACAGGCCTGACCTACAATGAGCAGTTCTTC,CASSETGLTYNEQFF
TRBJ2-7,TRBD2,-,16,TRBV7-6,TGTGCCAGCAGCTTAGGTAGCGGGGGGGTCCCCTACGAGCAGTACTTC,CASSLGSGGVPYEQYF
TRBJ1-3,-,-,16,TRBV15,TGTGCCACCAGCAGAGGACCCCTCAGGGAAGGAAACACCATATATTTT,CATSRGPLREGNTIYF
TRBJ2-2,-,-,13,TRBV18,TGTGCCAGCTCACCCCAGGGGCCCGGGGAGCTGTTTTTT,CASSPQGPGELFF
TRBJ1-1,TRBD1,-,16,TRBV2,TGTGCCAGCAGTGGGGGACAGGGGGCAGGAGGAACTGAAGCTTTCTTT,CASSGGQGAGGTEAFF
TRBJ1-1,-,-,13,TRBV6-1,TGTGCCAGCAGTGAAGGGAGTCCCACTGAAGCTTTCTTT,CASSEGSPTEAFF
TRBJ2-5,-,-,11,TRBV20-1,TGCAGTGCTAGAGATCGCGGGACCCAGTACTTC,CSARDRGTQYF
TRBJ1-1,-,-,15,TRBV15,TGTGCCACCAGCAGGGATAGAACAGGGAACACTGAAGCTTTCTTT,CATSRDRTGNTEAFF
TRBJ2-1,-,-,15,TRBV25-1,TGTGCCAGCAGTGAGTTCACGCAGGGTTACAATGAGCAGTTCTTC,CASSEFTQGYNEQFF
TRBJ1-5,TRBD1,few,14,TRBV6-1,TGTGCCAGCAGACATAGGGGGCGCGATCAGCCCCAGCATTTT,CASRHRGRDQPQHF
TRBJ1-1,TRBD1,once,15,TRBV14,TGTGCCAGCAGCCAAGAACGGGAGGGGGCCACTGAAGCTTTCTTT,CASSQEREGATEAFF
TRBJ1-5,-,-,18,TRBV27,TGTGCCAGCAGTCCCCTTCCTGGGTTAGGGGCAGGCAATCAGCCCCAGCATTTT,CASSPLPGLGAGNQPQHF
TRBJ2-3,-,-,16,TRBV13,TGTGCCAGCAGCTTAGTTTCGACAGGTTCCACAGATACGCAGTATTTT,CASSLVSTGSTDTQYF
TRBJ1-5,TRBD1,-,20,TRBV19,TGTGCCAGTAGTATAGGGGGGACAGGGGATCGGGCGGTTAGCAATCAGCCCCAGCATTTT,CASSIGGTGDRAVSNQPQHF
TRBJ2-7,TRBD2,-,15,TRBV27,TGTGCCAGCAGGACCCTAGCGGGGGGGCTGGTCGAGCAGTACTTC,CASRTLAGGLVEQYF
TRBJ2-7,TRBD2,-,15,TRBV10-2,TGCGCCAGCAGCGGCTTTGGGACTAGCGGTTACGAGCAGTACTTC,CASSGFGTSGYEQYF
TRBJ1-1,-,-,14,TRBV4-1,TGCGCCAGCAGCCAAGATTCAGGGAACACTGAAGCTTTCTTT,CASSQDSGNTEAFF
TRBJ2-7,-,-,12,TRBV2,TGTGCCAGCAGTCAGACATCCTACGAGCAGTACTTC,CASSQTSYEQYF
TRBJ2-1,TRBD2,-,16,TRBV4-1,TGCGCCAGCAGCCAAGGTCTAGCGGCATCCTACAATGAGCAGTTCTTC,CASSQGLAASYNEQFF
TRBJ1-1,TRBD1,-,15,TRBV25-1,TGTGCCAGCAGTAAAACACCAGGGGGTGGCACTGAAGCTTTCTTT,CASSKTPGGGTEAFF
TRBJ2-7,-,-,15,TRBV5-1,TGCGCCAGCAGCGTGGACCAGGCCCTTGGGTACGAGCAGTACTTC,CASSVDQALGYEQYF
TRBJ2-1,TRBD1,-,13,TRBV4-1,TGCGCCAGCAATGGACAGGGTTTGGATGAGCAGTTCTTC,CASNGQGLDEQFF
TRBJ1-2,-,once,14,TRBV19,TGTGCCAGTAGTATAGTTGTAGCTAACTATGGCTACACCTTC,CASSIVVANYGYTF
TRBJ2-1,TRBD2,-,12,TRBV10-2,TGCGCCAGCAGTCCGACTAGCGGGGGGGAGTTCTTC,CASSPTSGGEFF
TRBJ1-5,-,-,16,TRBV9,TGTGCCAGCAGCGTAGTCGGACGGGAAGGTGATCAGCCCCAGCATTTT,CASSVVGREGDQPQHF
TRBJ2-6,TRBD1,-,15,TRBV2,TGTGCCAGCAGTTTCAAACAGGGGGGGGCCAACGTCCTGACTTTC,CASSFKQGGANVLTF
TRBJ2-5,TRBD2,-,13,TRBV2,TGTGCCAGCAGTGACCAGACTAGCGGGGGCCCTTACTTC,CASSDQTSGGPYF
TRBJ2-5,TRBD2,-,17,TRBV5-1,TGCGCCAGCAGCGCCTGGACTAGCGGGGGGTTCCAAGAGACCCAGTACTTC,CASSAWTSGGFQETQYF
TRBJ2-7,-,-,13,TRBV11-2,TGTGCCAGCAGCTTAGATTCCACACAGGGTGCGTACTTC,CASSLDSTQGAYF
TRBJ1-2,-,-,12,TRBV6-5,TGTGCCAGCAGTTACGGGGGCGGTGGCTACACCTTC,CASSYGGGGYTF
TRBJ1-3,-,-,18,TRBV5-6,TGTGCCAGCAGCTCGGCGATTACAGGGCGGTTCTCTGGAAACACCATATATTTT,CASSSAITGRFSGNTIYF
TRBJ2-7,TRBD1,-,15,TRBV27,TGTGCCAGCAGCACTGGGACAGGGCCCTACTACGAGCAGTACTTC,CASSTGTGPYYEQYF
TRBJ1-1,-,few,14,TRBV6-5,TGTGCCAGCAGCCGGCGGGAAGAGAACACTGAAGCTTTCTTT,CASSRREENTEAFF
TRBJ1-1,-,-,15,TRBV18,TGTGCCAGCTCACTGGAGGGCCCTGAGAACACTGAAGCTTTCTTT,CASSLEGPENTEAFF
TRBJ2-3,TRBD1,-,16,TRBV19,TGTGCCAGTAGTATAAGATTACAGGGGAACGCAGATACGCAGTATTTT,CASSIRLQGNADTQYF
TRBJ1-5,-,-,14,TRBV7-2,TGTGCCAGCAGTGTCAACAGGGCCAATCAGCCCCAGCATTTT,CASSVNRANQPQHF
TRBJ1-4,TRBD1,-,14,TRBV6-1,TGTGCCAGCACCGGGACAGGGGGCAGTGAAAAACTGTTTTTT,CASTGTGGSEKLFF
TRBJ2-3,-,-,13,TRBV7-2,TGTGCCAGCAGCCACCCAGGGCGAAATACGCAGTATTTT,CASSHPGRNTQYF
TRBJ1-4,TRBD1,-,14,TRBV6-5,TGTGCCAGCAGCTGGACAGGGGGTCGGGAAAAACTGTTTTTT,CASSWTGGREKLFF
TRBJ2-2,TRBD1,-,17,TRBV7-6,TGTGCCAGCAGCTCGCGGACCGGGACAGGGGTGACCGGGGAGCTGTTTTTT,CASSSRTGTGVTGELFF
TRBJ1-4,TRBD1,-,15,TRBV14,TGTGCCAGCAGCCTCCGACAGGGGAGGGGCGAAAAACTGTTTTTT,CASSLRQGRGEKLFF
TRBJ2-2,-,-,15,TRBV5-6,TGTGCCAGCAGGGCCGGGACTGGCCTCGGCGGGGAGCTGTTTTTT,CASRAGTGLGGELFF